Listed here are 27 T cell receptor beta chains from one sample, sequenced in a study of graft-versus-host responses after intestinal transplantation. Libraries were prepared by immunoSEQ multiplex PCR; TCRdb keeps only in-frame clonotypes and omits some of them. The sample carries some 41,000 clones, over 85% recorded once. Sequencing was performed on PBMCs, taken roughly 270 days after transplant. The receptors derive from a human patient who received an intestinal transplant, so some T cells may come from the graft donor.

Here the CDR3 DNA reads TGTGCCAGTAGTATCTCAGGCTTGATTACCTATGGCTACACCTTC. It is translated as CASSISGLITYGYTF. The chain combines TRBV19 with TRBJ1-2, with D unresolved. Trimming stripped 3 bases from V and 4 bases from J, with 15 bases between. Germline values: CDR1 LNHDA, CDR2 SQIVND (reference sequence). This CDR3 has 15 residues.

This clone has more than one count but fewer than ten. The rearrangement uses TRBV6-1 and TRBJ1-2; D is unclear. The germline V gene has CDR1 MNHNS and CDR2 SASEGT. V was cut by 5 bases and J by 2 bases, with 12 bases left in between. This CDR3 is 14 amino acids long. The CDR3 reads CASSLSPGNYGYTF. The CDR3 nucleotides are TGTGCCAGCAGTTTATCGCCGGGAAACTATGGCTACACCTTC.

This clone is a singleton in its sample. As DNA, the CDR3 is TGCAGTGCTAGTGGTCTGTATTTT. It is translated as CSASGLYF. The J gene is TRBJ2-3, the V gene TRBV20-1; the D is unclear. The germline gives CDR1 DFQATT, CDR2 SNEGSKA (reference sequence). CDR3 size: 8 residues. Trimming removed 3 bases from V and 14 bases from J, with 6 bases in between.

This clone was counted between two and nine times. CDR3: CATSREGGAEAQHF. The DNA of the CDR3 is TGTGCCACCAGCAGAGAGGGGGGGGCTGAAGCCCAGCATTTT. The chain joins TRBV15 to TRBJ1-5; D perhaps matches TRBD1 (6 bases). The CDR3 totals 14 residues. V was pared by 0 bases and J by 11 bases, with 14 bases between. The germline V gene has CDR1 LNHNV and CDR2 YYDKDF (reference sequence).

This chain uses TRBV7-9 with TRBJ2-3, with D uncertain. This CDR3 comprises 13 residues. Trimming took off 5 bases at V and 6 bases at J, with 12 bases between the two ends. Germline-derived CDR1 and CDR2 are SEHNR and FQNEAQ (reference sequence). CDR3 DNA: TGTGCCAGCAGCCCCCCACGCGTGGATACGCAGTATTTT. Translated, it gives CASSPPRVDTQYF.

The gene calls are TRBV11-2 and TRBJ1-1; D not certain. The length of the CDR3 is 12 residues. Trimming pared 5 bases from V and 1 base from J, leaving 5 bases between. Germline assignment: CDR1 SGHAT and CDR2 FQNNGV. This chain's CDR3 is CASSPGNTEAFF. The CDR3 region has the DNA TGTGCCAGCAGCCCTGGGAACACTGAAGCTTTCTTT.

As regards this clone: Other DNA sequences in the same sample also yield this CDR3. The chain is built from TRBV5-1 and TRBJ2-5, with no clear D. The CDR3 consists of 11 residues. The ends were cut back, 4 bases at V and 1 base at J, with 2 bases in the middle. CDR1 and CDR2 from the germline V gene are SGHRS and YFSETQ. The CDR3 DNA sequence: TGCGCCAGCAGCCTCCAAGAGACCCAGTACTTC. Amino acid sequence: CASSLQETQYF.

The CDR3 sequence is CSVEPQRGRRDTQYF. The CDR3 DNA sequence: TGCAGCGTTGAACCCCAGCGGGGGAGGAGAGATACGCAGTATTTT. The genes are TRBV29-1 and TRBJ2-3, with TRBD2 matching 8 bases. Trimming at V came to 2 bases and at J to 5 bases, leaving 9 bases not matched to a gene. The CDR3 extends over 15 amino acids. CDR1 is SQVTM, CDR2 ANQGSEA, per germline.

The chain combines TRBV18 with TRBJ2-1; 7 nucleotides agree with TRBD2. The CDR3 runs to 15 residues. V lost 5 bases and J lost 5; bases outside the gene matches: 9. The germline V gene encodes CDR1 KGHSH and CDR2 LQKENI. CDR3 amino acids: CASSARGGRDNEQFF. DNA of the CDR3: TGTGCCAGCTCAGCTCGGGGAGGGCGGGACAATGAGCAGTTCTTC.

CDR3: CASSQVTGGKLGYTF. CDR3 DNA sequence: TGTGCCAGCAGCCAAGTAACAGGGGGGAAGCTTGGCTACACCTTC. The chain is built from TRBV14 and TRBJ1-2; 8 nucleotides match TRBD1. This CDR3 comprises 15 residues. V lost 1 base to trimming and J lost 7 bases; unmatched junction nucleotides: 8. Germline V lookup: CDR1 SGHDN, CDR2 FVKESK.

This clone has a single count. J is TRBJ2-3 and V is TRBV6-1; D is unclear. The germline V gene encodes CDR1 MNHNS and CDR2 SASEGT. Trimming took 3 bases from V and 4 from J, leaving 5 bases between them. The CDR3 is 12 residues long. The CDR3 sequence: CASSDTADTQYF. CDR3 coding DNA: TGTGCCAGCAGTGATACGGCAGATACGCAGTATTTT.

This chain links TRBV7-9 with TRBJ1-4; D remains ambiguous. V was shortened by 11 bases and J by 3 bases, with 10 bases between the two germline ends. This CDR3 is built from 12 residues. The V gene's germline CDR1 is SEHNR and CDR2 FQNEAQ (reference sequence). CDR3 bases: TGTGCCGTTACCATCTCTAATGAAAAACTGTTTTTT. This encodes CAVTISNEKLFF.

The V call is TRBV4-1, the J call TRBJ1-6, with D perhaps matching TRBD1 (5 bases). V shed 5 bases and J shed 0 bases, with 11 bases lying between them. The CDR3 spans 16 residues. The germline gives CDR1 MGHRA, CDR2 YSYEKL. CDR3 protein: CASSDSQGSYNSPLHF. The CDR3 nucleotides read TGCGCCAGCAGCGACAGCCAGGGCTCCTATAATTCACCCCTCCACTTT.

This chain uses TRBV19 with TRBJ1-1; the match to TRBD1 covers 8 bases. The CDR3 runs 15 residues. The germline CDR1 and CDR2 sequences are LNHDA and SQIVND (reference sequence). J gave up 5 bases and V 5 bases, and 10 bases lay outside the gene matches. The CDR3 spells CASSLLDRVGTEAFF. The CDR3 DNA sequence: TGTGCCAGTAGTTTACTGGACAGGGTAGGTACTGAAGCTTTCTTT. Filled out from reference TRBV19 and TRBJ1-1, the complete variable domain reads DGGITQSPKYLFRKEGQNVTLSCEQNLNHDAMYWYRQDPGQGLRLIYYSQIVNDFQKGDIAEGYSVSREKKESFPLTVTSAQKNPTAFYLCASSLLDRVGTEAFFGQGTRLTVV.

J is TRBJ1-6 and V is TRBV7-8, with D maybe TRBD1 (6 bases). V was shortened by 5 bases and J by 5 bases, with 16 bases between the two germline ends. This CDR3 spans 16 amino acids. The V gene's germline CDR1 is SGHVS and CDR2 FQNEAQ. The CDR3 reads CASSPQWTEHNSPLHF. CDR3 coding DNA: TGTGCCAGCAGCCCCCAGTGGACAGAACATAATTCACCCCTCCACTTT.

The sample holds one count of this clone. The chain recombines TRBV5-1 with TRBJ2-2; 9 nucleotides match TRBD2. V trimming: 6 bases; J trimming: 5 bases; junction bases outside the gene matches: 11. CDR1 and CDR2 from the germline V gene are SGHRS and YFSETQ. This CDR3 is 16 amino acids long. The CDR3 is CASTKGGTSLTGELFF. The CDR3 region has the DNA TGCGCCAGCACCAAGGGGGGGACTAGCTTGACCGGGGAGCTGTTTTTT.

Here the CDR3 reads CSARKTGELFF. The CDR3 bases are TGCAGTGCTAGAAAGACCGGGGAGCTGTTTTTT. The V call is TRBV20-1, the J call TRBJ2-2; no definite D call. CDR1 and CDR2 (germline): DFQATT, SNEGSKA (reference sequence). This CDR3 region has 11 residues. Deletions cut 2 bases from V and 5 bases from J, with 3 bases between.

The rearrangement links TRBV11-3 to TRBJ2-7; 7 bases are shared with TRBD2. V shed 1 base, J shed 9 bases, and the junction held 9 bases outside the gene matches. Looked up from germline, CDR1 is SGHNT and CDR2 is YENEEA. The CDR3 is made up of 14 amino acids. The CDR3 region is CASSLGAWRGLQYF. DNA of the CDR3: TGTGCCAGCAGCTTAGGCGCCTGGCGGGGGTTGCAGTACTTC.

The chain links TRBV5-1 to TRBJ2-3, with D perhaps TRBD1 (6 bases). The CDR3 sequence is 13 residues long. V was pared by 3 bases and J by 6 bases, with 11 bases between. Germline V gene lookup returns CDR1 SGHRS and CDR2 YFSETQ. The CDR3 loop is CASSYPGEDTQYF. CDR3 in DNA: TGCGCCAGCAGCTACCCAGGGGAGGATACGCAGTATTTT.

The CDR3 spells CASSADIAYEQYF. The CDR3 nucleotides read TGTGCCAGCAGCGCAGACATAGCATACGAGCAGTACTTC. V usage is TRBV7-2 and J usage is TRBJ2-7; D ambiguous. Trimming pared 5 bases from V and 4 bases from J, leaving 12 bases between. Germline loops: CDR1 SGHTA, CDR2 FQGNSA. There are 13 residues in the CDR3.

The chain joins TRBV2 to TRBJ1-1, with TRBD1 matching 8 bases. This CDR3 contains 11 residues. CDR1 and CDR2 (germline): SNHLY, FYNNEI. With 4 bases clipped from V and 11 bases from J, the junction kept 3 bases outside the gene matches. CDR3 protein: CASSVGTGAFF. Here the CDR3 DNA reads TGTGCCAGCAGTGTAGGGACAGGCGCTTTCTTT.

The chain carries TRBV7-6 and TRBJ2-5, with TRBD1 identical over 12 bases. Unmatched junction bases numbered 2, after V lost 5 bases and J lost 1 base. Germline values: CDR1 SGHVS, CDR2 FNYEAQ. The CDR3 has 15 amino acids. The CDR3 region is CASSMGQGAQETQYF. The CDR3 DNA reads TGTGCCAGCAGCATGGGACAGGGGGCCCAAGAGACCCAGTACTTC.

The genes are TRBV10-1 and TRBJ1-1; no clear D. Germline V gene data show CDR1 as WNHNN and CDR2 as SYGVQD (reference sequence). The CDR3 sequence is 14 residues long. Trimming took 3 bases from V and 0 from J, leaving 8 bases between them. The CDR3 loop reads CASSDLRVNTEAFF. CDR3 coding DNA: TGCGCCAGCAGTGACTTGCGGGTGAACACTGAAGCTTTCTTT.

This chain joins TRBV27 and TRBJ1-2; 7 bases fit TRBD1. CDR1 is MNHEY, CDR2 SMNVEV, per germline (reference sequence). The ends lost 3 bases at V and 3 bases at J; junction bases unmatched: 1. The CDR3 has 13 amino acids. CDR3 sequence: CASSFQGDYGYTF. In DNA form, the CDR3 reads TGTGCCAGCAGTTTCCAGGGGGACTATGGCTACACCTTC.

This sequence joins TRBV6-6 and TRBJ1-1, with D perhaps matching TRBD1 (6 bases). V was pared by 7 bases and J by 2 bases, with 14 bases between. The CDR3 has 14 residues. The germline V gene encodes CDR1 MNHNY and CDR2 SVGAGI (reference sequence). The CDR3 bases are TGTGCCAGCACCAATGTAGGGGGTAACACTGAAGCTTTCTTT. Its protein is CASTNVGGNTEAFF.

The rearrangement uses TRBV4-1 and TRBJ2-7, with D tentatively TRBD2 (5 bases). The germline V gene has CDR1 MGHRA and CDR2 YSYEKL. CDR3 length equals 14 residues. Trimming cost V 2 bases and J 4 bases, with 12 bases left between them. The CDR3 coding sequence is TGCGCCAGCAGCCAAATCCCGGGGAATTACGAGCAGTACTTC. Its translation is CASSQIPGNYEQYF.

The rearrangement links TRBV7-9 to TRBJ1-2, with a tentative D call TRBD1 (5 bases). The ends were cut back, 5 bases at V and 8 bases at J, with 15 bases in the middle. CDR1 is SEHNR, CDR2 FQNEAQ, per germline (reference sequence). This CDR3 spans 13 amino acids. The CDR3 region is CASSGTVATGYTF. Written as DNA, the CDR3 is TGTGCCAGCAGCGGGACGGTAGCGACCGGCTACACCTTC.